This T cell receptor (beta chain) is drawn from a study of T cell repertoires in cytomegalovirus infection. The overall study: Both recently identified HLA-C-restricted and well-studied HLA-B-restricted CMV epitopes were used in the study. Indicated by public TCR beta signatures were CMV infection and matching HLA type. Study-wide points: The cumulative frequency of public TCR beta families identified carriers of CMV plus the relevant HLA. HLA-C-restricted CMV-specific TCR beta clonotypes were dominant in the ex vivo response.

TCRdb re-called the reads with MiXCR, one entry per CDR3 protein. The table shows 400,000 to 600,000 distinct CDR3 sequences, with under 55% occurring only once. As concerns this clonotype: The target antigen is unknown.

The V and J ends lost 3 bases and 5 bases respectively, with 10 bases between them. This CDR3 has 13 residues. Germline V CDR1 and CDR2: LNHDA, SQIVND (reference sequence). Sequenced material: cultured PBMCs, taken from culture after CMV antigen stimulation. The chain couples TRBV19 to TRBJ1-1; unclear D gene. The clonotype originates from a human donor in good health (CMV status not recorded). Some clones in this sample may be carry-over from other donors' samples. The CDR3 spells CASSISVGTEAFF. The CDR3, as DNA: TGTGCCAGTAGTATTTCCGTGGGTACTGAAGCTTTCTTT.